This T cell receptor beta chain was obtained from a study of blood T cell repertoires in COVID-19. With 6 bases removed from V and 0 bases from J, the gap between germline ends came to 6 bases. The CDR3 extends over 14 amino acids. In germline, CDR1 is LNHNV, CDR2 YYDKDF (reference sequence). Everyone who took part was roughly 18 to 89 years old, and they came from about two dozen US areas. Method: immunoSEQ multiplex PCR; TCRdb's copy keeps in-frame clones and lacks some. The sample has roughly 200,000 clones; 75% to 90% are singletons. Specimen: PBMCs or T cells enriched from blood (not recorded which). The chain employs TRBV15 and TRBJ1-6; D call uncertain. The TCR sequence derives from a man in his thirties or forties who had recovered from COVID-19. The CDR3 protein is CATRKSSYNSPLHF. The CDR3 region has the DNA TGTGCCACCAGAAAGAGCTCCTATAATTCACCCCTCCACTTT.